Listed below are T cell receptor beta chains from one sample, sequenced in a study of PD-1 blockade in classical Hodgkin lymphoma. The table came from immunoSEQ multiplex PCR; TCRdb's copy has only in-frame clones and leaves some out. This table has approximately 89,000 clones, roughly 83% appearing once. The sample in question was peripheral blood mononuclear cells (PBMCs), obtained at baseline. All receptors derive from a human donor with classical Hodgkin lymphoma. The CDR3 runs from the conserved cysteine through the conserved F or W. Fields, in order: clone size, J gene, D gene, V gene, CDR3 protein, CDR3 DNA. A D gene is named only where the DNA matches it firmly. The listing skips clone size in some rows; elsewhere it reads once, few, many or a size class.

-,TRBJ2-7,TRBD2,TRBV10-3,CAVGKTSGSYEQYF,TGTGCCGTGGGGAAGACTAGCGGATCCTACGAGCAGTACTTC
-,TRBJ1-1,TRBD1,TRBV6-5,CASSYSRQGGTEAFF,TGTGCCAGCAGTTACTCCCGACAGGGTGGAACTGAAGCTTTCTTT
-,TRBJ2-1,TRBD2,TRBV2,CASSVLAGEDEQFF,TGTGCCAGCAGTGTACTAGCGGGAGAGGATGAGCAGTTCTTC
-,TRBJ2-2,-,TRBV6-5,CASSYLATGELFF,TGTGCCAGCAGTTACCTTGCCACCGGGGAGCTGTTTTTT
-,TRBJ1-1,-,TRBV10-3,CAISEVGVGTEAFF,TGTGCCATCAGTGAGGTAGGGGTAGGGACTGAAGCTTTCTTT
-,TRBJ1-2,-,TRBV5-5,CASSWTWDSGYTF,TGTGCCAGCAGCTGGACGTGGGATTCTGGCTACACCTTC
few,TRBJ2-7,TRBD2,TRBV5-5,CASSLAAGRGVYEQYF,TGTGCCAGCAGCTTGGCCGCGGGGAGGGGTGTCTACGAGCAGTACTTC
-,TRBJ2-4,TRBD1,TRBV11-1,CASSSTGVGNIQYF,TGTGCCAGCAGTTCAACAGGGGTCGGAAACATTCAGTACTTC
-,TRBJ1-4,-,TRBV7-8,CASSLAGRMTYEKLFF,TGTGCCAGCAGCTTAGCCGGGAGAATGACTTATGAAAAACTGTTTTTT
-,TRBJ2-3,TRBD2,TRBV29-1,CSAIAGGPTDTQYF,TGCAGCGCAATAGCGGGAGGGCCAACAGATACGCAGTATTTT
-,TRBJ2-7,-,TRBV4-3,CASSQDRNSYEQYF,TGCGCCAGCAGCCAAGACAGGAACTCCTACGAGCAGTACTTC
-,TRBJ1-6,TRBD1,TRBV13,CASSSTGIQALHF,TGTGCCAGCAGCTCGACAGGGATTCAGGCCCTCCACTTT
-,TRBJ2-2,TRBD1,TRBV6-6,CASSPPGQGKTGELFF,TGTGCCAGCAGTCCGCCGGGACAGGGAAAGACCGGGGAGCTGTTTTTT
-,TRBJ2-7,TRBD2,TRBV5-4,CASSYRLAGSYEQYF,TGTGCCAGCAGCTACAGACTAGCGGGATCCTACGAGCAGTACTTC
-,TRBJ1-4,TRBD1,TRBV11-2,CASSLEGGRAPEKLFF,TGTGCCAGCAGCTTAGAAGGGGGCAGGGCACCCGAAAAACTGTTTTTT
-,TRBJ1-2,-,TRBV6-4,CASSVFAANYGYTF,TGTGCCAGCAGTGTGTTTGCGGCTAACTATGGCTACACCTTC
-,TRBJ1-5,-,TRBV27,CASSDQKNLNQPQHF,TGTGCCAGCAGCGACCAGAAGAATCTCAATCAGCCCCAGCATTTT
-,TRBJ2-3,-,TRBV6-1,CASSELGPSSTDTQYF,TGTGCCAGCAGTGAACTAGGGCCCTCGAGCACAGATACGCAGTATTTT
-,TRBJ2-2,-,TRBV7-9,CASSLVGQANTGELFF,TGTGCCAGCAGCTTAGTCGGGCAGGCGAACACCGGGGAGCTGTTTTTT
-,TRBJ1-2,-,TRBV7-2,CASSQGSPAPAKGYTF,TGTGCCAGCAGCCAAGGTTCTCCCGCCCCGGCTAAGGGCTACACCTTC
once,TRBJ2-7,-,TRBV12-5,CASARGSYEQYF,TGTGCTAGTGCCAGGGGTAGCTACGAGCAGTACTTC
-,TRBJ2-3,TRBD2,TRBV27,CASSAAGAENTQYF,TGTGCCAGCAGTGCAGCGGGAGCGGAGAATACGCAGTATTTT
once,TRBJ2-1,-,TRBV27,CASSLFSGGSYNEQFF,TGTGCCAGCAGTTTGTTCTCGGGCGGATCCTACAATGAGCAGTTCTTC
-,TRBJ1-2,-,TRBV7-2,CASSLARGFYGYTF,TGTGCCAGCAGCTTAGCGCGGGGGTTCTATGGCTACACCTTC
-,TRBJ2-3,TRBD2,TRBV5-1,CASSTYSGRGSADTQYF,TGCGCCAGCAGCACCTATAGCGGGAGAGGATCGGCAGATACGCAGTATTTT
-,TRBJ2-2,-,TRBV5-1,CASSSENTGELFF,TGCGCCAGCAGCTCGGAGAACACCGGGGAGCTGTTTTTT
-,TRBJ1-6,TRBD1,TRBV6-1,CASSAGTGVSPLHF,TGTGCCAGCAGCGCCGGGACAGGAGTCTCACCCCTCCACTTT
-,TRBJ2-3,TRBD1,TRBV11-2,CASSFRGDRGHTDTQYF,TGTGCCAGCAGCTTCCGCGGGGACAGGGGACACACAGATACGCAGTATTTT
-,TRBJ2-7,TRBD1,TRBV5-5,CASSGGPGQALASYEQYF,TGTGCCAGCAGCGGGGGCCCGGGACAGGCGCTAGCCTCCTACGAGCAGTACTTC
-,TRBJ1-6,-,TRBV7-9,CASSDLDGYNSPLHF,TGTGCCAGCAGCGATCTGGATGGGTATAATTCACCCCTCCACTTT
-,TRBJ2-7,-,TRBV5-4,CASSPTGSGGAYEQYF,TGTGCCAGCAGCCCAACAGGGTCGGGGGGCGCTTACGAGCAGTACTTC
-,TRBJ2-7,TRBD2,TRBV4-1,CASSQGLAGERGSYEQYF,TGCGCCAGCAGCCAAGGACTAGCGGGAGAGAGAGGGTCCTACGAGCAGTACTTC
-,TRBJ1-1,TRBD1,TRBV10-3,CATGTGITEAFF,TGTGCCACCGGGACAGGGATCACTGAAGCTTTCTTT
-,TRBJ2-1,TRBD2,TRBV7-9,CASSLGTSGQNYNEQFF,TGTGCCAGCAGCTTGGGGACTAGCGGACAAAACTACAATGAGCAGTTCTTC
-,TRBJ1-5,-,TRBV7-2,CASSLFSGGNNQPQHF,TGTGCCAGCAGCTTGTTTTCCGGGGGTAACAATCAGCCCCAGCATTTT
-,TRBJ2-2,TRBD1,TRBV28,CASSLGQAGGELFF,TGTGCCAGCAGCCTTGGACAGGCCGGTGGGGAGCTGTTTTTT
-,TRBJ1-5,TRBD1,TRBV5-5,CASSLIPGQGGNQPQHF,TGTGCCAGCAGCTTAATCCCGGGACAGGGGGGCAATCAGCCCCAGCATTTT
-,TRBJ1-4,-,TRBV5-1,CASSLEGRLNEKLFF,TGCGCCAGCAGCCTGGAGGGCAGGCTGAATGAAAAACTGTTTTTT
-,TRBJ1-2,TRBD1,TRBV7-8,CASSSQDRAVKSYTF,TGTGCCAGCAGCTCACAAGACAGGGCCGTAAAGAGCTACACCTTC
-,TRBJ2-5,-,TRBV5-1,CASSPQGGGETQYF,TGCGCCAGCAGTCCCCAGGGGGGGGGCGAGACCCAGTACTTC
-,TRBJ1-1,TRBD1,TRBV5-1,CASSSARGTSEAFF,TGCGCCAGCAGCTCGGCCAGGGGGACCTCTGAAGCTTTCTTT
-,TRBJ2-7,-,TRBV14,CASSQDAAPYEQYF,TGTGCCAGCAGCCAGGACGCGGCCCCCTACGAGCAGTACTTC
-,TRBJ1-3,-,TRBV5-6,CASSQTGDSGNTIYF,TGTGCCAGCAGCCAGACTGGGGACTCTGGAAACACCATATATTTT
-,TRBJ2-1,-,TRBV7-2,CASSLGRGNGGDEQFF,TGTGCCAGCAGCTTAGGACGCGGAAACGGTGGCGATGAGCAGTTCTTC
-,TRBJ1-1,TRBD1,TRBV11-3,CASSWDRSTEAFF,TGTGCCAGCAGCTGGGACAGAAGCACTGAAGCTTTCTTT
-,TRBJ2-2,TRBD2,TRBV10-2,CASRGTSGRFRGDTGELFF,TGCGCCAGCAGGGGGACTAGCGGGAGGTTTAGGGGCGACACCGGGGAGCTGTTTTTT
-,TRBJ2-1,TRBD2,TRBV5-6,CASSYEGLAGEQFF,TGTGCCAGCAGCTACGAAGGACTAGCGGGAGAGCAGTTCTTC
once,TRBJ2-7,TRBD2,TRBV10-3,CAISPGLGSYEQYF,TGTGCCATCAGTCCGGGACTAGGGTCCTACGAGCAGTACTTC
-,TRBJ2-3,-,TRBV2,CASSVGDTQYF,TGTGCCAGCAGTGTAGGAGATACGCAGTATTTT
-,TRBJ2-1,TRBD2,TRBV4-2,CASSRGGSDEQFF,TGTGCCAGCAGCCGGGGGGGGAGCGATGAGCAGTTCTTC
once,TRBJ2-3,-,TRBV25-1,CASTPLGIFDTQYF,TGTGCCAGCACTCCCCTGGGTATCTTCGATACGCAGTATTTT
few,TRBJ2-7,TRBD2,TRBV4-1,CASSQEKLAGLGEQYF,TGCGCCAGCAGCCAAGAGAAACTAGCGGGACTAGGGGAGCAGTACTTC
-,TRBJ2-3,-,TRBV19,CATAGSSTDTQYF,TGTGCCACCGCTGGGAGTAGCACAGATACGCAGTATTTT
few,TRBJ2-7,-,TRBV7-2,CASSFGPSGSEYF,TGTGCCAGCAGCTTCGGACCAAGTGGCAGCGAATACTTC
-,TRBJ1-4,-,TRBV5-1,CASSLGPSEKLFF,TGCGCCAGCAGCTTGGGACCTAGTGAAAAACTGTTTTTT
-,TRBJ2-5,-,TRBV28,CASRTTRGETQYF,TGTGCCAGCAGAACCACTAGGGGAGAGACCCAGTACTTC
-,TRBJ2-1,-,TRBV6-5,CASSWGGGVNEQFF,TGTGCCAGCAGTTGGGGAGGAGGGGTCAATGAGCAGTTCTTC
many,TRBJ1-5,-,TRBV19,CASSTGHLSNQPQHF,TGTGCCAGTAGCACCGGACACCTTAGCAATCAGCCCCAGCATTTT
-,TRBJ2-3,TRBD2,TRBV7-2,CASSFGSGRMGTDTQYF,TGTGCCAGCAGCTTCGGAAGCGGGAGGATGGGTACAGATACGCAGTATTTT